The text below deals with one TCR beta chain. There is no known antigen for this receptor. Base qualities are not provided; no much larger clone lies one nucleotide away. TCRbeta CDR3 regions were amplified from genomic DNA by means of the immunoSEQ Assay, a bias-controlled multiplex PCR. On the study's bioinformatics: Nucleated cell counts per sample were estimated from amplification of reference gene primers within the assay. To quantify the absolute abundance of each unique TCRbeta CDR3 rearrangement, sequence reads were collapsed and filtered. For each sample, productive Simpson clonality was calculated by taking the square root of Simpson's diversity index across productive rearrangements. TCRdb obtained this table from immuneACCESS and retained in-frame rearrangements with V and J assigned. These tables miss some clones; where compared with another copy, unresolved V genes account for less than half of the shortfall, and the remainder is unexplained. The DNA was the basis for D and trimming; V, J and clone size are from that table. Across this sample there are 500,000 to 600,000 clones, with around 90% seen only once. The ten largest clonotypes hold roughly 8% of the sample.

At one collaborating source in Seattle, patients were enrolled during active infection and were followed longitudinally through the course of disease. Collaborating institutions collected whole blood in K2EDTA tubes following their own protocols. For TCRbeta analysis, collaborators shipped samples as frozen whole blood, isolated PBMCs, or DNA extracted from either of those sample types. This entry comes from a study of blood T cell repertoires in COVID-19 (TCRdb year 2020). With respect to the entire study: Collaborator samples came from the United States, Italy and Spain and covered acute and convalescent phases of COVID-19. The material from the prospective study consisted of cDNA or gDNA derived from T cells, B-cell-depleted T cells, or PBMCs. Deeply sampled blood TCRbeta repertoires from subjects exposed to, actively infected with, or recovered from COVID-19 were included in the dataset. The repertoires were released in a freely available public database meant as a resource for research on the immune response to SARS-CoV-2. The samples were drawn from two sources: the first 160 participants of the ongoing ImmuneRACE study, and fewer than 1,500 subjects contributed by 6 global collaborators. The sample metadata nearly always contained a de-identified subject ID, COVID-19 status, age in years and sex. Where available, HLA class I and class II types were taken from metadata supplied by the sample provider and were not determined by assay-based typing.

Overall study results and their limits: The amount of clinical and demographic metadata varied by source and participant and was provided uncurated.

Sequencing was done on a sample of peripheral blood. The sequence came from a woman in her 50s with COVID-19, enrolled during active disease.

CDR3 protein: CASSLARTGRNEKLFF. The nucleotides are TGTGCCAGCAGCTTGGCCAGGACAGGGCGTAATGAAAAACTGTTTTTT. Recombination linked TRBV5-4 to TRBJ1-4, and TRBD1 matches 8 of the central bases. Here V drops 0 bases and J drops 4 bases, and the junction holds 5 bases not matched to any gene. From the cysteine up to the phenylalanine, the CDR3 has a length of 16 residues. Only the CDR3 DNA stays, 48 bases, in frame from base 1. CDR1 is given as SGHNT and CDR2 as YYREEE, both from the germline V gene (reference sequence).